The sequence of this T cell receptor (beta chain) was determined in a study of blood T cell repertoires in COVID-19. At the level of the study: From the United States, Italy and Spain came samples of acute and convalescent COVID-19. From T cells, B-cell-depleted T cells, or PBMCs came the material, which was cDNA or gDNA.

Using immunoSEQ multiplex PCR, the repertoire was profiled, and TCRdb retains in-frame clones only, with some absent. The sample holds approximately 150,000 clones; roughly 84% are singletons and the top ten take roughly 4.9%. Residents of 24 US areas, aged roughly 18 to 89 years, made up the participants. J lost 3 bases, V lost 0 bases, and 7 bases had no gene match. The CDR3 is made up of 16 amino acids. Germline assignment: CDR1 LGHNA and CDR2 YNFKEQ. Sequencing input: PBMCs or T cells enriched from blood (not recorded which). The clonotype was recovered from a man aged 65 to 79 who had been exposed to COVID-19. The chain recombines TRBV4-2 with TRBJ1-2; 7 bases are shared with TRBD1. CDR3 DNA sequence: TGTGCCAGCAGCCAAGATAGGTACGGGACAGACTATGGCTACACCTTC. Protein product: CASSQDRYGTDYGYTF.